A single sample gave rise to the 23 T cell receptor beta chains below, sequenced in a study of blood T cell repertoires in COVID-19. The table came from immunoSEQ multiplex PCR; TCRdb's copy has only in-frame clones and leaves some out. The table lists some 150,000 clones, roughly 87% of them singletons. Sequencing was performed on peripheral blood. Every receptor here comes from a woman between 50 and 59 years old with acute or convalescent COVID-19.

CDR3 nucleotides: TGTGCCAGTAGTGCGACAGGGGGCACTGAAGCTTTCTTT. Its protein product is CASSATGGTEAFF. The genes are TRBV19 and TRBJ1-1; TRBD1 matches 9 bases. With 5 bases clipped from V and 4 bases from J, the junction kept 2 bases outside the gene matches. Germline V lookup: CDR1 LNHDA, CDR2 SQIVND (reference sequence). This CDR3 comprises 13 residues.

The chain links TRBV19 to TRBJ1-2; D unclear. The CDR3 sequence is 13 residues long. Trimming took off 1 base at V and 6 bases at J, with 9 bases between the two ends. Germline V gene data show CDR1 as LNHDA and CDR2 as SQIVND (reference sequence). The CDR3 nucleotides read TGTGCCAGTAGTATAGTTCGCGTGAATGGCTACACCTTC. Protein: CASSIVRVNGYTF. The variable domain in full, with the rest retrieved from reference TRBV19 and TRBJ1-2, is DGGITQSPKYLFRKEGQNVTLSCEQNLNHDAMYWYRQDPGQGLRLIYYSQIVNDFQKGDIAEGYSVSREKKESFPLTVTSAQKNPTAFYLCASSIVRVNGYTFGSGTRLTVV.

V is TRBV6-5 and J is TRBJ1-2; D may be TRBD1 (6 bases). This CDR3 has 12 amino acids. In germline, CDR1 is MNHEY, CDR2 SVGAGI. V was trimmed by 0 bases and J by 7 bases, leaving 6 bases between them. Written as DNA, the CDR3 is TGTGCCAGCAGTTACTCGGGGGCTGGCTACACCTTC. It yields the protein CASSYSGAGYTF.

The CDR3 DNA reads as TGCGCCAGCAGTGGGGTAGCGGGGGGGACTAGCACAGATACGCAGTATTTT. Amino acids: CASSGVAGGTSTDTQYF. The genes are TRBV10-2 and TRBJ2-3; 11 bases are shared with TRBD2. Germline lookup yields CDR1 WSHSY and CDR2 SAAADI. The trim removed 4 bases at V and 0 bases at J, leaving 6 bases unmatched. The CDR3 covers 17 residues.

This clone appeared a single time. This chain links TRBV6-2 or TRBV6-3 with TRBJ1-1; D perhaps matches TRBD1 (5 bases). Germline V lookup: CDR1 MNHEY, CDR2 SVGEGT. The CDR3 is 15 amino acids. With 4 bases removed from V and 0 bases from J, the gap between germline ends came to 12 bases. CDR3 amino acids: CASSWDSQVNTEAFF. CDR3 in DNA: TGTGCCAGCAGTTGGGATTCACAGGTGAACACTGAAGCTTTCTTT.

Points on this clone: Other DNA sequences within the sample encode an identical CDR3. V gene TRBV5-6 combines with J gene TRBJ2-3; D remains unclear. In germline, CDR1 is SGHDT, CDR2 YYEEEE. The CDR3 runs 15 residues. Trimming pared 0 bases from V and 0 bases from J, leaving 8 bases between. The chain's CDR3 is CASSLGPTSTDTQYF. The CDR3 nucleotides are TGTGCCAGCAGCTTGGGCCCCACTAGCACAGATACGCAGTATTTT. Looking up the rest from reference TRBV5-6 and TRBJ2-3 gives the full variable domain: DAGVTQSPTHLIKTRGQQVTLRCSPKSGHDTVSWYQQALGQGPQFIFQYYEEEERQRGNFPDRFSGHQFPNYSSELNVNALLLGDSALYLCASSLGPTSTDTQYFGPGTRLTVL.

This chain links TRBV4-1 with TRBJ1-3; a possible D gene is TRBD1 (6 bases). The CDR3 totals 16 residues. V dropped 1 base and J dropped 2 bases, with 12 bases sitting between them. Per the germline V gene, CDR1 is MGHRA and CDR2 is YSYEKL. The CDR3 region has the DNA TGCGCCAGCAGCCAAGGAGGGTCAGGGGCTGGAAACACCATATATTTT. Amino acid sequence: CASSQGGSGAGNTIYF.

The chain combines TRBV5-1 with TRBJ1-5; D not resolved. From germline, CDR1 is SGHRS and CDR2 YFSETQ. Deletions cut 0 bases from V and 1 base from J, with 8 bases between. The CDR3 runs to 15 residues. CDR3 nucleotides: TGCGCCAGCAGCTTGGAGGGAGAAAGCAATCAGCCCCAGCATTTT. Amino acid sequence: CASSLEGESNQPQHF.

The J gene is TRBJ2-3, the V gene TRBV12-3 or TRBV12-4; no reliable D call. The CDR3 covers 11 residues. V lost 6 bases and J lost 6, with 7 bases in between. The CDR3 loop reads CASSRMDTQYF. The CDR3 coding sequence is TGTGCCAGCAGCAGAATGGATACGCAGTATTTT.

This chain joins TRBV24-1 and TRBJ1-2; possibly TRBD1 for D (5 bases). Germline V gene sequence: CDR1 KGHDR, CDR2 SFDVKD. CDR3 size: 13 residues. V gave up 4 bases and J gave up 3 bases, with 8 bases separating them. CDR3 loop: CATSEGADYGYTF. In DNA, the CDR3 is TGTGCCACCAGTGAAGGGGCAGACTATGGCTACACCTTC.

The chain combines TRBV27 with TRBJ2-1; the D gene is possibly TRBD1 (9 bases). The germline V gene has CDR1 MNHEY and CDR2 SMNVEV (reference sequence). The CDR3 contains 17 residues. V was trimmed by 1 base and J by 8 bases, leaving 21 bases between them. The CDR3 here is CASSLYGGSGTGYEQFF. CDR3 sequence (DNA): TGTGCCAGCAGTTTATATGGCGGTAGCGGGACAGGGTATGAGCAGTTCTTC.

The rearrangement joins TRBV29-1 to TRBJ2-3, with a possible D match to TRBD2 (6 bases). The germline V gene has CDR1 SQVTM and CDR2 ANQGSEA. V was clipped by 4 bases and J by 4 bases, with 15 bases between them. CDR3 size: 14 residues. The DNA for the CDR3 is TGCAGCGTTGGACTAGTCCGAGGACCAGATACGCAGTATTTT. Its translation: CSVGLVRGPDTQYF.

The chain has TRBV6-5 and TRBJ1-1, with a weak D call TRBD1 (5 bases). Trimming took off 10 bases at V and 4 bases at J, with 13 bases between the two ends. The CDR3 loop spans 12 amino acids. Germline CDR1 reads MNHEY; CDR2 reads SVGAGI. The CDR3 coding sequence is TGTGCCACGCGGGGGGTCGCCACTGAAGCTTTCTTT. It is translated as CATRGVATEAFF.

This chain uses TRBV7-3 with TRBJ1-2; D unclear. CDR1 and CDR2 from the germline V gene are SGHTA and FQGTGA. With 2 bases removed from V and 0 bases from J, the gap between germline ends came to 10 bases. The CDR3 is 15 residues long. The CDR3 DNA reads TGTGCCAGCAGCTTAGATTCGGGATCTAACTATGGCTACACCTTC. Its protein product is CASSLDSGSNYGYTF.

The genes are TRBV27 and TRBJ1-5; 9 bases map to TRBD1. CDR1 is MNHEY, CDR2 SMNVEV, per germline (reference sequence). J was trimmed by 6 bases and V by 5 bases; bases with no gene match: 5. The CDR3 length is 14 residues. The CDR3 nucleotides are TGTGCCAGCAGTCAAGGGACAGGGTCTCAGCCCCAGCATTTT. Its translation is CASSQGTGSQPQHF.

The chain employs TRBV12-3 or TRBV12-4 and TRBJ1-5; D perhaps matches TRBD1 (5 bases). The CDR3 has 12 amino acids. Trimming shortened V by 3 bases and J by 7 bases, and 7 bases separated the two germline ends. In DNA, the CDR3 is TGTGCCAGCAGTTTCGGGGGACAGCCCCAGCATTTT. The encoded protein is CASSFGGQPQHF.

The chain combines TRBV19 with TRBJ2-7; TRBD2 is a possible D gene (5 bases). The CDR3 is 12 residues long. Trimming took off 3 bases at V and 7 bases at J, with 10 bases between the two ends. The germline V gene encodes CDR1 LNHDA and CDR2 SQIVND (reference sequence). CDR3 residues: CASSIEGREQYF. The CDR3 DNA sequence: TGTGCCAGTAGTATCGAGGGTCGGGAGCAGTACTTC.

A remark on this clone: Within the sample, other DNA sequences also encode this same CDR3. The chain joins TRBV7-3 to TRBJ2-2; TRBD1 is a possible D gene (6 bases). The V gene's germline CDR1 is SGHTA and CDR2 FQGTGA. This CDR3 spans 14 amino acids. Between the trimmed V and J ends, which lost 4 bases and 3 bases, there was a span of 9 bases. CDR3 bases: TGTGCCAGCAGCTCCAGGGGCGACACCGGGGAGCTGTTTTTT. This gives the protein CASSSRGDTGELFF.

The chain recombines TRBV13 with TRBJ1-1; maybe TRBD1 (6 bases). From germline, CDR1 is PRHDT and CDR2 FYEKMQ (reference sequence). The CDR3 covers 17 residues. V shed 5 bases and J shed 0 bases, with 19 bases lying between them. CDR3 protein: CASSHRVGAYMNTEAFF. The CDR3 DNA is TGTGCCAGCAGCCACAGGGTAGGGGCGTACATGAACACTGAAGCTTTCTTT.

Only one count was recorded for this clone. This chain links TRBV24-1 with TRBJ2-3; the D gene is possibly TRBD1 (6 bases). V was cut by 4 bases and J by 0 bases, with 7 bases left in between. This CDR3 has 14 amino acids. Looked up from germline, CDR1 is KGHDR and CDR2 is SFDVKD. This chain's CDR3 is CATSEGQSTDTQYF. The CDR3 DNA sequence: TGTGCCACCAGTGAAGGACAGAGCACAGATACGCAGTATTTT.

This clone has just a few counts. This chain links TRBV12-3 or TRBV12-4 with TRBJ1-2; 9 positions agree with TRBD1. V gave up 7 bases and J gave up 3 bases; unmatched junction bases: 3. The CDR3 totals 13 residues. The DNA of the CDR3 is TGTGCCAGCACCCGGGACAGGGACTATGGCTACACCTTC. Encoded protein: CASTRDRDYGYTF.

J is TRBJ1-3 and V is TRBV19; no reliable D call. The CDR3 covers 16 residues. V was trimmed by 5 bases and J by 0 bases, leaving 14 bases between them. The germline V gene has CDR1 LNHDA and CDR2 SQIVND (reference sequence). CDR3 sequence (DNA): TGTGCCAGTAGTGCAAATCGACGGAGCTCTGGAAACACCATATATTTT. Protein: CASSANRRSSGNTIYF.

Comment on this clone: A read error may produce the germline difference seen at one junction end. This rearrangement joins TRBV5-1 to TRBJ2-1, with 9 bases that match TRBD2. Germline-derived CDR1 and CDR2 are SGHRS and YFSETQ. The CDR3 covers 21 residues. CDR3: CASSLGLGAGGFLFSYNEQFF. The DNA for the CDR3 is TGCGCCAGCAGTTTGGGCCTTGGAGCGGGGGGCTTTCTTTTTTCCTACAATGAGCAGTTCTTC.